This TCR beta chain was identified in a study of cytomegalovirus exposure and HLA in healthy donors listed by TCRdb under 2017. Concerning the study at large: An earlier analysis of roughly 610 of the donors reported around 280 Gb of sequence data and around 100 million unique TCR beta sequences obtained from some 170 million T cells. An early release covering roughly 600 HLA-typed donors comprised roughly 300 gigabases of sequencing data and tens of millions of unique TCR sequences. Among the roughly 400 genotyped donors, 75% to 90% belonged to the genetic ancestry cluster associated with self-reported Caucasian donors. The study aimed to test whether signatures of past pathogen exposure could be identified by cataloging public T cell receptors. Using immunosequencing, the study profiled T cell repertoires from 500 to 800 subjects and related those repertoires to cytomegalovirus serostatus. A separate validation cohort of over 95 different subjects was used in addition to the roughly 700-subject first cohort. To predict cytomegalovirus infection status, the study combined high-throughput TCR immunosequencing, statistical association of individual TCRs with disease status, and machine learning. To study patterns of TCR occurrence, a later analysis re-analyzed previously published TCR beta repertoires from several hundred donors and added high-resolution HLA genotyping. Rather than using new phenotypic data, the later analysis identified candidate immune exposures from TCR beta sequences and from how often those sequences occurred across donors. In an earlier analysis of about 590 of the donors, high-throughput TCR beta sequencing was used to judge whether each TCR beta V gene segment behaved as functional or pseudogenic. Donor age, sex, ethnicity and CMV serostatus were collected together with the repertoire data. Genome-wide SNP genotypes for about 55% of the roughly 670 donors were used in a later genetic analysis, which treated that subset as a discovery cohort. All discovery cohort repertoires had been generated on a single sequencing platform. HLA typing covered class I and class II loci at four-digit resolution. The number of donors typed differed by locus, with about 629-630 for A, B, C, DRB1 and DQB1, roughly 520 for DQA1, over 600 for DPA1, and under 490 for DPB1. Several DR-DQ haplotypes were treated as single units for association and clustering because of strong linkage in the cohort. Among some 400 genotyped donors of the cohort, an average of around 250,000 unique TCR beta nucleotide sequences was sequenced per donor, of which roughly 17% were non-productive. General findings and caveats noted by the study authors: Because counts were too low, approximately 18 rarely observed V segments, including chromosome 9 orphons, were excluded from the earlier analysis of fewer than 650 of the donors. Immune exposure information for the cohort was limited to CMV serostatus. The classifier was reported to diagnose cytomegalovirus status with high specificity and sensitivity in both the original cohort and the validation cohort. A later analysis found that most CMV-associated TCR beta chains appeared HLA-restricted, with HLA associations seemingly driven largely by CMV exposure. Compared with equally common non-associated chains, HLA-associated TCR beta chains in a later analysis were more clonally expanded and had lower generation probabilities. Only TCR beta chains were sequenced in this cohort, and the absence of alpha or paired-chain data limited detectable features. When HLA alleles, especially DR and DQ, strongly co-occurred, attributing TCR associations to individual alleles was difficult. Most TCR sequences were observed very rarely across donors, whereas some public TCRs were present in many individuals. Broadly in line with IMGT annotations, most TCR beta V segments showed up in productive rearrangements about 87% or about 30% of the time in an earlier analysis of approximately 640 of the donors. Several of the top co-occurrence clusters appeared to be linked to parvovirus B19, influenza, CMV and Epstein-Barr virus, according to a later analysis. An association between a missense DCLRE1C variant and V-gene and J-gene trimming of TCR beta chains was found in a later genetic analysis and replicated in an independent cohort. A few of the identified cytomegalovirus-associated TCR beta chains were confirmed in vitro to be specific for cytomegalovirus antigens. Linkage disequilibrium might explain the correlated functional status among segregating V segments, but an unknown experimental factor could not be ruled out. The presence/absence analyses assumed that sequencing depth was roughly uniform across donors, and that assumption may not be true. In the study, around 150 TCR beta chains were listed as associated with cytomegalovirus. A further reported finding was that TCR beta sequences accurately predicted the HLA-A and HLA-B alleles for most subjects in the first cohort. According to a later genetic analysis, donors in an Asian-associated ancestry cluster had fewer N-insertions in productive TCRs than the roughly 700-donor mean. Some IMGT-functional V segments, including TRBV6-2 and TRBV6-3, could not be distinguished by the 87-base-pair reads and were therefore excluded. According to the authors, the approach could potentially be generalized to other disease states and immunological phenotypes. Specific HLA alleles were associated with 15,000 to 20,000 TCR beta sequences at a false discovery rate of 0.05 in a later analysis. HLA typing was unavailable for some donors at each locus, so association tests used only the typed subset. A later analysis found that TCR association rates varied across HLA loci, with DRB1 alleles showing the most associated TCRs and HLA-C alleles the fewest. A cluster of highly shared sequence variants was judged likely to be a technical artifact of the sequencing pipeline.

The library was obtained by the immunoSEQ multiplex PCR assay. For the multiplex PCR, a mixture combining 60 forward primers for TCR Vbeta segments and 13 reverse primers for TCR Jbeta segments was used. The CDR3 region of rearranged TCR beta genes was amplified from genomic DNA with a multiplex PCR assay. The Illumina HiSeq System was used to sequence the amplified TCR beta libraries as 87-base-pair reads. As for the original processing: Across the 640 or so repertoires, a later analysis counted some 81 million unique TCR beta chains, roughly 11 million of which were shared by at least two donors. Raw reads were error-corrected and collapsed into unique sequences by a nearest-neighbor algorithm in which closely related sequences were merged to remove PCR and sequencing errors. To assign V, D and J gene segments, CDR3 sequences were aligned to IMGT reference sequences. For a sequence to be retained, a match of at least six nucleotides to both a V gene segment and a J gene segment was required. A rearrangement was called productive if the CDR3 had no stop codons and remained in frame with V and J, and every other rearrangement was called non-productive. Following IMGT convention, CDR3 was defined as the stretch from the second conserved V-encoded cysteine to the conserved J-encoded phenylalanine. The earlier analysis of fewer than 750 of the donors excluded sequences that lacked an unambiguous match to a single V gene segment. In an earlier analysis of several hundred of the donors, a V segment was called functional when productive rearrangements were above 56.7%, and segregating when the standard deviation between donors exceeded 5%. A statistical classification framework was built to diagnose cytomegalovirus status from the catalog of TCR beta chain sequences. A later analysis assigned V and J genes by comparing TCR nucleotide sequences with IMGT/GENE-DB human TR gene sequences. The TCRdist pipeline was used in a later analysis to assign CDR3 sequences and most-parsimonious VDJ recombination scenarios. A later analysis defined each TCR beta chain by its CDR3 amino acid sequence plus V-gene family, and excluded reads lacking a unique V-gene family. As a way to deal with suspected cross-contamination and a sequencing artifact, a later analysis dropped approximately 590 nucleotide sequences that were highly shared and had low generation probability. In a later analysis, a clonal expansion index was calculated for each public chain from normalized within-repertoire ranks of inferred template counts. In a later analysis, generation probabilities were computed using a VDJ recombination model fitted to out-of-frame rearrangements, and the results were checked against IGoR. A later analysis scored TCR-TCR, TCR-HLA and TCR-CMV co-occurrence with hypergeometric tests, applying a repertoire-size bias correction to TCR pairs. A later analysis estimated false discovery rates by permuting HLA or CMV assignments 20 times. In a later analysis, co-occurring TCRs were grouped using DBSCAN, and TCRdist sequence similarity was added for clustering within HLA-allele-positive subsets. Repertoires with fewer than 30,000 or more than 120,000 public chains, plus five repertoires with anomalous nucleotide sharing, were excluded from co-occurrence clustering. The clones in this table, taken by TCRdb from immuneACCESS, are in-frame only. Not every clone is retained; where verified, under half of the shortfall comes from an unresolved V gene, and the cause of the rest is unknown. Clonal size and the V and J genes are those of that table, whereas D and trimming came from the DNA. This sample gives about 170,000 clones in total; approximately 79% of them show up just once. Just under 1% of the sample is held by the ten biggest clonotypes.

This clone was counted between two and nine times. Its cognate antigen has yet to be identified. Base qualities are not at hand, and no much larger clone is one base apart. The cohort comprised 666 healthy bone marrow donors. At the time of sampling, all cohort members were nominally healthy, though unrecorded immune exposures were likely present. The donor was CMV seropositive and belonged to the group of a few hundred seropositive cohort members. A peripheral blood sample was provided by each donor, and peripheral blood mononuclear cells were used for TCR beta sequencing. The Qiagen DNeasy Blood Extraction Kit was used to extract genomic DNA from the blood cell samples. The junction shows trimming of 2 bases on V and 0 bases on J, plus 13 bases between the germline ends. The CDR3 goes from the cysteine to the phenylalanine over 16 residues. The read is trimmed to its CDR3 DNA, 48 bases read in frame from base 1. CDR1 is given as MNHNS and CDR2 as SASEGT, both from the germline V gene.

What was sequenced was PBMCs. The rearranged segments are TRBV6-1 and TRBJ1-1; a weak D assignment points to TRBD1 (6 bases agree). The TCR originated in a woman aged 50 to 60 in good health and CMV-seropositive. The CDR3 loop reads CASSEFVAGVNTEAFF. The sequenced DNA: TGTGCCAGCAGTGAATTTGTAGCAGGGGTGAACACTGAAGCTTTCTTT.